This T cell receptor (beta chain) is from a study of blood T cell repertoires in COVID-19. Whole-study context: Sample material is recorded as cDNA or gDNA derived from T cells, B-cell-depleted T cells, or PBMCs.

This clone was detected once. The CDR3 is made up of 16 amino acids. V lost 2 bases to trimming and J lost 1 base; unmatched junction nucleotides: 4. Germline V gene data show CDR1 as MNHEY and CDR2 as SMNVEV (reference sequence). Clones were read by immunoSEQ multiplex PCR, and TCRdb kept only the in-frame ones, dropping some. This repertoire shows 250,000 to 300,000 clones, 70% to 90% found once; its top ten account for 6% to 8%. This clonotype was obtained from a woman in her fifties or sixties with COVID-19, enrolled during active disease. The chain carries TRBV27 and TRBJ1-1; TRBD1 matches at 10 bases. The sequenced sample was peripheral blood. The CDR3 DNA sequence: TGTGCCAGCAGTTTAGGGACAGGGGTAGGGAACACTGAAGCTTTCTTT. It encodes CASSLGTGVGNTEAFF.